This T cell receptor (beta chain) derives from a study of blood T cell repertoires in COVID-19. Study context: Acute and convalescent COVID-19 samples came from the United States, Italy and Spain. T cells, B-cell-depleted T cells, or PBMCs supplied cDNA or gDNA.

This clone was seen once. The authors' processing: Amplification with reference gene primers provided the estimates of nucleated cell counts. Profiled with immunoSEQ multiplex PCR; TCRdb holds only in-frame clones, not every one. V, J and clone size reflect that table, while D and trimming were determined from the DNA. The data contain around 270,000 clones, less than 90% of them seen just once; the ten biggest clones take up over 1.5%. V gave up 6 bases and J gave up 7 bases; unmatched junction bases: 11. CDR1 and CDR2 (germline): MDHEN, SYDVKM. The CDR3 runs 15 residues. The chain combines TRBV28 with TRBJ2-2; 7 bases fit TRBD1. Specimen: peripheral blood. This clonotype originated in a woman between 40 and 50 years old who had recovered from COVID-19. The CDR3, as DNA: TGTGCCAGCAGACTACAGGGGTGGCGCGGCGGGGAGCTGTTTTTT. It specifies CASRLQGWRGGELFF.